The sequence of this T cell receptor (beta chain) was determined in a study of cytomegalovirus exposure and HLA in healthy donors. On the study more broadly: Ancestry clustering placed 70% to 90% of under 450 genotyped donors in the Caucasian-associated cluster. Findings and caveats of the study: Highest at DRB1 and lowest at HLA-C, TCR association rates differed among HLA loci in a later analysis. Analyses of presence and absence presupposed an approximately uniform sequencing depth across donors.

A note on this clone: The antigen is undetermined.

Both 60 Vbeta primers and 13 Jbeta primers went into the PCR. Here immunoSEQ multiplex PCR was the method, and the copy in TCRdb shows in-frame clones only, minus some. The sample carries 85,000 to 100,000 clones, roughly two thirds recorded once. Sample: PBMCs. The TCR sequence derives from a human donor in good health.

CDR3 bases: TGTGCCAGCAGCTTAAGGACAGGGACTTTCTACGAGCAGTACTTC. The encoded protein is CASSLRTGTFYEQYF. This chain connects TRBV7-9 to TRBJ2-5; TRBD1 matches 8 bases. The DNA matches TRBJ2-7 better at its end, which makes the J call doubtful. The germline gives CDR1 SEHNR, CDR2 FQNEAQ (reference sequence). The CDR3 spans 15 residues.